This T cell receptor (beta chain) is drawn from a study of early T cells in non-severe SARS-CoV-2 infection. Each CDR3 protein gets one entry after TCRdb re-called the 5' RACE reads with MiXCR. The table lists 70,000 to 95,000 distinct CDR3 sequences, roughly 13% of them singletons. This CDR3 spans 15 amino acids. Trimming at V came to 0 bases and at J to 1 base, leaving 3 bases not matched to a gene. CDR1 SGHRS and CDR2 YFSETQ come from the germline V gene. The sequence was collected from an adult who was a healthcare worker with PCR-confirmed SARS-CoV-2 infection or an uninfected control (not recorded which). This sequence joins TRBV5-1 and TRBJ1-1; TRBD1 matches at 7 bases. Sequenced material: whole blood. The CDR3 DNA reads TGCGCCAGCAGCTTGGGACAGGGCGGGAACACTGAAGCTTTCTTT. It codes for CASSLGQGGNTEAFF.